These 10 T cell receptor beta chains were sequenced from one sample in a study of T cell responses to AZD1222 COVID-19 vaccine. The assay was immunoSEQ multiplex PCR, and TCRdb's table has in-frame clones only and misses some. The sample consists of some 170,000 clones, approximately 88% of them appearing once. Sequenced material: peripheral blood, taken 28 days after the second AZD1222 dose. These receptors were collected from an adult who received the AZD1222 COVID-19 vaccine.

The chain joins TRBV7-9 to TRBJ2-7, with D maybe TRBD2 (5 bases). The length of the CDR3 is 14 residues. V shed 1 base and J shed 7 bases, with 14 bases lying between them. Germline V gene data show CDR1 as SEHNR and CDR2 as FQNEAQ (reference sequence). The chain's CDR3 is CASSLGTGSREQYF. The CDR3 DNA is TGTGCCAGCAGCTTAGGTACGGGATCGAGGGAGCAGTACTTC. Filled out from reference TRBV7-9 and TRBJ2-7, the complete variable domain reads DTGVSQNPRHKITKRGQNVTFRCDPISEHNRLYWYRQTLGQGPEFLTYFQNEAQLEKSRLLSDRFSAERPKGSFSTLEIQRTEQGDSAMYLCASSLGTGSREQYFGPGTRLTVT.

V and J are TRBV27 and TRBJ1-1, with a possible D match to TRBD1 (5 bases). Germline V CDR1 and CDR2: MNHEY, SMNVEV (reference sequence). The CDR3 totals 14 residues. V was cut by 3 bases and J by 4 bases, with 12 bases left in between. The CDR3 sequence: CASSFRGVGTEAFF. CDR3 DNA sequence: TGTGCCAGCAGTTTTCGAGGGGTTGGCACTGAAGCTTTCTTT.

A remark on this clone: Relative to the germline gene, one junction end is altered; a read error may explain this. The chain combines TRBV11-2 with TRBJ1-3; no definite D call. This CDR3 comprises 14 residues. The V gene's germline CDR1 is SGHAT and CDR2 FQNNGV. DNA of the CDR3: TGTGCCAGCAGCGCGGGGAAACCTGGAAACACTATATATTTT. Translated, it gives CASSAGKPGNTIYF.

This chain uses TRBV27 with TRBJ1-6; tentatively, D is TRBD1 (6 bases). Germline V gene data show CDR1 as MNHEY and CDR2 as SMNVEV (reference sequence). This CDR3 is 14 amino acids long. V lost 3 bases, J lost 7 bases, and 10 bases lay in between. CDR3 sequence reads: CASSLGGGNSPLHF. The CDR3 DNA is TGTGCCAGCAGTTTGGGGGGCGGGAATTCACCCCTCCACTTT.

This rearrangement joins TRBV7-7 to TRBJ1-2; 7 bases are a match to TRBD1. Germline trimming cut 4 bases from V and 1 base from J; bases unmatched to any gene: 9. CDR1 and CDR2 (germline): SSHAT, FNYEAQ (reference sequence). This CDR3 comprises 16 residues. The CDR3 here is CASSSFRDSVNYGYTF. The CDR3, as DNA: TGTGCCAGCAGCTCCTTCCGGGACAGCGTTAACTATGGCTACACCTTC. The full variable domain, its missing parts supplied by reference TRBV7-7 and TRBJ1-2, is GAGVSQSPRYKVTKRGQDVTLRCDPISSHATLYWYQQALGQGPEFLTYFNYEAQPDKSGLPSDRFSAERPEGSISTLTIQRTEQRDSAMYRCASSSFRDSVNYGYTFGSGTRLTVV.

The chain links TRBV28 to TRBJ1-1; 9 nucleotides line up with TRBD1. V was pared by 5 bases and J by 11 bases, with 15 bases of the junction left unmatched. CDR3 length: 15 amino acids. The germline V gene encodes CDR1 MDHEN and CDR2 SYDVKM. The CDR3 DNA reads as TGTGCCAGCAGTGGAAGAGGGACAGGGCCTATTTCGGCTTTCTTT. Translated: CASSGRGTGPISAFF.

The chain couples TRBV7-2 to TRBJ1-2; 9 nucleotides align to TRBD1. The trim removed 4 bases at V and 7 bases at J, leaving 7 bases unmatched. This CDR3 has 14 amino acids. Germline CDR1 reads SGHTA; CDR2 reads FQGNSA. CDR3 sequence (DNA): TGTGCCAGCAGCTCGACAGGGGGAATAGGTGGCTACACCTTC. It codes for CASSSTGGIGGYTF.

The chain uses TRBV11-3 and TRBJ1-6; D uncertain. The germline V gene has CDR1 SGHNT and CDR2 YENEEA. The CDR3 length is 13 residues. Trimming removed 1 base from V and 8 bases from J, with 6 bases in between. CDR3 DNA: TGTGCCAGCAGCTTAGGCGTGGATTCACCCCTCCACTTT. Amino acids: CASSLGVDSPLHF.

The gene calls are TRBV19 and TRBJ1-6, with D maybe TRBD1 (5 bases). The CDR3 runs to 15 residues. V was shortened by 9 bases and J by 4 bases, with 16 bases between the two germline ends. CDR1 and CDR2 from the germline V gene are LNHDA and SQIVND (reference sequence). Here the CDR3 DNA reads TGTGCCAGCCGGAGGGGAGAGGGGTATAATTCACCCCTCCACTTT. It codes for CASRRGEGYNSPLHF.

J is TRBJ2-2 and V is TRBV11-1; perhaps TRBD2 as D (6 bases). V was pared by 11 bases and J by 0 bases, with 10 bases between. CDR1 is SGHAT and CDR2 is FQDESV in the germline V gene (reference sequence). This CDR3 has 13 amino acids. The CDR3 nucleotides are TGTGCCGTCGGAGGGTCGAACACCGGGGAGCTGTTTTTT. It codes for CAVGGSNTGELFF.